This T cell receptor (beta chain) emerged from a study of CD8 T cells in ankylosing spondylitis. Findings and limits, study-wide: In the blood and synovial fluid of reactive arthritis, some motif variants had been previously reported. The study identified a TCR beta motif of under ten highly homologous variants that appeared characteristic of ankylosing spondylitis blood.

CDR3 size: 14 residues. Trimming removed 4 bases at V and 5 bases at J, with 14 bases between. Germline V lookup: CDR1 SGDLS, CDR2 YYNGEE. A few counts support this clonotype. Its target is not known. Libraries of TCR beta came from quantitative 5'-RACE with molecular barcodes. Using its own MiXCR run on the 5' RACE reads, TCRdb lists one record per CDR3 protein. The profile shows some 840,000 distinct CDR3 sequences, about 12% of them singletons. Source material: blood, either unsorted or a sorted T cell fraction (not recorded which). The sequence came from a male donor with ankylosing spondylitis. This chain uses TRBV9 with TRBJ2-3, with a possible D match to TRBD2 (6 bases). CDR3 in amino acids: CASSWDSAEDTQYF. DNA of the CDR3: TGTGCCAGCAGCTGGGACTCCGCGGAAGATACGCAGTATTTT. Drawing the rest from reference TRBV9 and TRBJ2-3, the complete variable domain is DSGVTQTPKHLITATGQRVTLRCSPRSGDLSVYWYQQSLDQGLQFLIQYYNGEERAKGNILERFSAQQFPDLHSELNLSSLELGDSALYFCASSWDSAEDTQYFGPGTRLTVL.